One and the same sample provided the 21 T cell receptor beta chains below, sequenced in a study of blood T cells in healthy people across ages. Together with a sample-barcoded 5' primer, a J-beta primer mix was included in a second PCR lasting roughly 6 to 12 cycles. A single record per CDR3 protein comes from TCRdb applying MiXCR to the 5' RACE reads. The sample shows under 2,000,000 distinct CDR3 sequences, around 48% of them seen only once. Sequencing input: blood. The receptor set was obtained from a woman in her 40s in good health.

The rearrangement uses TRBV28 and TRBJ2-4; tentatively, D is TRBD2 (5 bases). Gene TRBJ2-7 matches the end of the DNA better, so the J call may be wrong. Germline lookup yields CDR1 MDHEN and CDR2 SYDVKM. The CDR3 is 17 residues long. The chain's CDR3 is CASSFISWGEPRYEQYF. The CDR3 DNA sequence: TGTGCCAGCAGTTTTATTAGTTGGGGAGAACCCAGGTACGAGCAGTACTTC.

This clonotype was picked up a small number of times. The chain carries TRBV27 and TRBJ2-7, with 16 bases that match TRBD2. The CDR3 is 17 amino acids. J lost 5 bases, V lost 6 bases, and 10 bases had no gene match. CDR1 is MNHEY, CDR2 SMNVEV, per germline (reference sequence). The CDR3 bases are TGTGCCAGCAGCCGAACGGGACTAGCGGGGGGGCCCGACGAGCAGTACTTC. Protein sequence: CASSRTGLAGGPDEQYF.

The chain carries TRBV20-1 and TRBJ2-5; either TRBD1 or TRBD2 may supply D (5 bases each). Per germline, CDR1 DFQATT and CDR2 SNEGSKA (reference sequence). The germline V and J ends were trimmed by 5 bases and 11 bases, with 15 bases remaining between them. This CDR3 comprises 11 residues. The CDR3 spells CSAWDPKQQYF. DNA for the CDR3: TGCAGTGCTTGGGACCCGAAGCAGCAGTACTTC.

On this clonotype itself: An end of the junction differs from the germline gene, which may be a read error. This rearrangement joins TRBV29-1 to TRBJ1-2; 10 bases are a match to TRBD1. Germline CDR1 reads SQVTM; CDR2 reads ANQGSEA. This CDR3 spans 17 amino acids. The CDR3 sequence is CSVEGSTDRGTNYGYTF. CDR3 nucleotide sequence: TGCAGCGTCGAAGGTTCAACGGACAGGGGGACTAACTATGGCTACACCTTC.

This chain joins TRBV7-9 and TRBJ2-1; D ambiguous. The CDR3 is made up of 14 amino acids. V shed 5 bases and J shed 5 bases, with 13 bases lying between them. Germline V CDR1 and CDR2: SEHNR, FQNEAQ (reference sequence). The CDR3 bases are TGTGCCAGCAGCGCGCGTGGGGAAAACAATGAGCAGTTCTTC. It specifies CASSARGENNEQFF.

The table lists this clonotype with a few counts. The chain has TRBV5-1 and TRBJ2-3; tentative D call: TRBD2 (5 bases). V was trimmed by 0 bases and J by 6 bases, leaving 17 bases between them. The germline gives CDR1 SGHRS, CDR2 YFSETQ. This CDR3 is 16 amino acids long. The CDR3 DNA reads as TGCGCCAGCAGCTTGGCCGGAGGAGTGGTGCGGGATACGCAGTATTTT. It codes for CASSLAGGVVRDTQYF.

The V gene is TRBV15, the J gene TRBJ2-7; 12 bases are shared with TRBD1. The CDR3 has 15 amino acids. Looked up from germline, CDR1 is LNHNV and CDR2 is YYDKDF (reference sequence). The trim removed 5 bases at V and 4 bases at J, leaving 6 bases unmatched. The CDR3, as DNA: TGTGCCACCAGCGACCGGGACAGGGGGCTTTACGAGCAGTACTTC. Protein product: CATSDRDRGLYEQYF.

The J gene is TRBJ2-7, the V gene TRBV28; 8 bases line up with TRBD2. This CDR3 region has 14 residues. Looked up from germline, CDR1 is MDHEN and CDR2 is SYDVKM. The trim removed 10 bases at V and 7 bases at J, leaving 15 bases unmatched. Written as DNA, the CDR3 is TGTGCCACCATGACTCCAGCGGGAGTTGATGAGCAGTACTTC. Protein: CATMTPAGVDEQYF.

This chain uses TRBV12-3 or TRBV12-4 with TRBJ2-1; 11 nucleotides match TRBD2. CDR3 length: 16 residues. V lost 5 bases, J lost 3 bases, and 6 bases stayed unmatched. The CDR3 sequence is CASSGRGTSGYNEQFF. Written as DNA, the CDR3 is TGTGCCAGCAGTGGACGCGGGACTAGCGGCTACAATGAGCAGTTCTTC.

The chain employs TRBV5-1 and TRBJ2-7; D is perhaps TRBD1 (6 bases). This CDR3 comprises 15 residues. V was trimmed by 8 bases and J by 5 bases, leaving 23 bases between them. The germline gives CDR1 SGHRS, CDR2 YFSETQ. This CDR3 is CASGLTGTTEDEQYF. The CDR3 region has the DNA TGCGCCAGTGGTCTTACAGGGACAACAGAGGACGAGCAGTACTTC.

The chain is built from TRBV7-2 and TRBJ1-1; 8 positions match TRBD1. The CDR3 length is 14 residues. CDR1 and CDR2 from the germline V gene are SGHTA and FQGNSA. The ends lost 5 bases at V and 6 bases at J; junction bases unmatched: 8. CDR3 nucleotides: TGTGCCAGCAGCCCAGGGGGCAGCGACCCTGAAGCTTTCTTT. Residues: CASSPGGSDPEAFF.

This clonotype was detected only a few times. The chain uses TRBV10-3 and TRBJ1-1, with D tentatively TRBD1 (6 bases). This CDR3 spans 12 amino acids. Trimming cost V 10 bases and J 4 bases, with 13 bases left between them. Germline lookup yields CDR1 ENHRY and CDR2 SYGVKD. The DNA of the CDR3 is TGTGCCACCCACACAGGGTCCACTGAAGCTTTCTTT. Translation: CATHTGSTEAFF.

This clonotype occurred a few times. J is TRBJ2-7 and V is TRBV6-2 or TRBV6-3; D is possibly TRBD2 (6 bases). Looked up from germline, CDR1 is MNHEY and CDR2 is SVGEGT. The CDR3 runs 15 residues. The germline V and J ends were trimmed by 2 bases and 1 base, with 12 bases remaining between them. The CDR3 reads CASSYGAGYSYEQYF. DNA for the CDR3: TGTGCCAGCAGTTACGGGGCGGGATATTCCTACGAGCAGTACTTC.

The chain carries TRBV10-3 and TRBJ1-6; D call uncertain. The CDR3 has 12 amino acids. The V end lost 0 bases, the J end lost 14 bases, and 8 bases lay between the germline ends. Germline V lookup: CDR1 ENHRY, CDR2 SYGVKD. The CDR3 sequence: CAISESPGALHF. The CDR3 DNA reads TGTGCCATCAGTGAGTCCCCCGGTGCCCTCCACTTT.

The V and J genes are TRBV2 and TRBJ2-3, with D perhaps TRBD2 (6 bases). CDR1 is SNHLY and CDR2 is FYNNEI in the germline V gene. Trimming shortened V by 5 bases and J by 10 bases, and 19 bases separated the two germline ends. This CDR3 has 14 residues. The CDR3 bases are TGTGCCAGCAGTAGGGACTTTACCCAAGGTCCGCAGTATTTT. It yields the protein CASSRDFTQGPQYF.

This clonotype was seen more than once but under ten times. V and J are TRBV6-2 or TRBV6-3 and TRBJ2-7; no definite D call. V gave up 6 bases and J gave up 7 bases, with 16 bases separating them. This CDR3 has 13 residues. CDR1 MNHEY and CDR2 SVGEGT come from the germline V gene. CDR3 loop: CASSRPLWWEQYF. DNA of the CDR3: TGTGCCAGCAGCAGACCCCTCTGGTGGGAGCAGTACTTC.

This sequence joins TRBV3-1 and TRBJ2-7; 11 bases agree with TRBD2. The CDR3 runs to 16 residues. The ends lost 1 base at V and 4 bases at J; junction bases unmatched: 6. Germline V CDR1 and CDR2: LGHDT, YNNKEL (reference sequence). CDR3 amino acids: CASSQAVAGGPYEQYF. The CDR3 DNA reads as TGTGCCAGCAGCCAAGCAGTAGCGGGGGGGCCGTACGAGCAGTACTTC.

This clonotype has a count of ten or more. The gene calls are TRBV4-3 and TRBJ2-3; D gene uncertain. Trimming took 4 bases from V and 0 from J, leaving 11 bases between them. CDR1 and CDR2 (germline): LGHNA, YSLEER. CDR3 size: 15 residues. CDR3 nucleotides: TGCGCCAGCAGCCCTCGCCAGGTCAGCACAGATACGCAGTATTTT. Its translation is CASSPRQVSTDTQYF.

This chain uses TRBV5-1 with TRBJ1-4; D uncertain. Trimming took 5 bases from V and 3 from J, leaving 8 bases between them. CDR1 SGHRS and CDR2 YFSETQ come from the germline V gene. CDR3 length: 13 residues. CDR3 loop: CASSAASNEKLFF. For the CDR3, the DNA is TGCGCCAGCAGTGCAGCTTCTAATGAAAAACTGTTTTTT.

CDR3: CASSLGLPGANVLTF. The CDR3 coding sequence is TGCGCCAGCAGCTTGGGTCTCCCTGGGGCCAACGTCCTGACTTTC. The chain uses TRBV5-1 and TRBJ2-6, with D hard to call. V lost 0 bases and J 2 bases, leaving 6 bases between the germline ends. The CDR3 contains 15 residues. The germline CDR1 and CDR2 sequences are SGHRS and YFSETQ.

This clonotype has a handful of counts. This chain uses TRBV12-3 or TRBV12-4 with TRBJ1-1, with D perhaps TRBD1 (5 bases). CDR3 length: 14 residues. V gave up 6 bases and J gave up 5 bases, with 16 bases separating them. The CDR3 nucleotides read TGTGCCAGCAGCCCTCCAGGGATGGGGACTGAAGCTTTCTTT. This sequence encodes CASSPPGMGTEAFF.